This T cell receptor (beta chain) appears in the sequencing data of a study of blood T cell repertoires in COVID-19. In the study overall: The origin of the acute and convalescent COVID-19 samples was the United States, Italy and Spain. The analysed material was cDNA or gDNA that came from T cells, B-cell-depleted T cells, or PBMCs.

The CDR3 loop spans 15 amino acids. Looked up from germline, CDR1 is SEHNR and CDR2 is FQNEAQ (reference sequence). Between the trimmed V and J ends, which lost 5 bases and 0 bases, there was a span of 13 bases. The method was immunoSEQ multiplex PCR; TCRdb's version includes in-frame clones alone and lacks a portion of them. The sample contains some 350,000 clones, about 90% of which appear only once. Participants were placed into cohorts based on the clinical history they reported. Donors in Cohort 3 who had recovered were those with two negative PCRs, healthcare professional clearance, or resolution of their symptoms.

The sample consisted of PBMCs or T cells enriched from blood (not recorded which). The genes are TRBV7-9 and TRBJ1-1; a possible D gene is TRBD1 (5 bases). The sequence was collected from a woman aged 25-40 years who had recovered from COVID-19. The CDR3 coding sequence is TGTGCCAGCAGCGTAGTAGGGGCAATGAACACTGAAGCTTTCTTT. Translated: CASSVVGAMNTEAFF.